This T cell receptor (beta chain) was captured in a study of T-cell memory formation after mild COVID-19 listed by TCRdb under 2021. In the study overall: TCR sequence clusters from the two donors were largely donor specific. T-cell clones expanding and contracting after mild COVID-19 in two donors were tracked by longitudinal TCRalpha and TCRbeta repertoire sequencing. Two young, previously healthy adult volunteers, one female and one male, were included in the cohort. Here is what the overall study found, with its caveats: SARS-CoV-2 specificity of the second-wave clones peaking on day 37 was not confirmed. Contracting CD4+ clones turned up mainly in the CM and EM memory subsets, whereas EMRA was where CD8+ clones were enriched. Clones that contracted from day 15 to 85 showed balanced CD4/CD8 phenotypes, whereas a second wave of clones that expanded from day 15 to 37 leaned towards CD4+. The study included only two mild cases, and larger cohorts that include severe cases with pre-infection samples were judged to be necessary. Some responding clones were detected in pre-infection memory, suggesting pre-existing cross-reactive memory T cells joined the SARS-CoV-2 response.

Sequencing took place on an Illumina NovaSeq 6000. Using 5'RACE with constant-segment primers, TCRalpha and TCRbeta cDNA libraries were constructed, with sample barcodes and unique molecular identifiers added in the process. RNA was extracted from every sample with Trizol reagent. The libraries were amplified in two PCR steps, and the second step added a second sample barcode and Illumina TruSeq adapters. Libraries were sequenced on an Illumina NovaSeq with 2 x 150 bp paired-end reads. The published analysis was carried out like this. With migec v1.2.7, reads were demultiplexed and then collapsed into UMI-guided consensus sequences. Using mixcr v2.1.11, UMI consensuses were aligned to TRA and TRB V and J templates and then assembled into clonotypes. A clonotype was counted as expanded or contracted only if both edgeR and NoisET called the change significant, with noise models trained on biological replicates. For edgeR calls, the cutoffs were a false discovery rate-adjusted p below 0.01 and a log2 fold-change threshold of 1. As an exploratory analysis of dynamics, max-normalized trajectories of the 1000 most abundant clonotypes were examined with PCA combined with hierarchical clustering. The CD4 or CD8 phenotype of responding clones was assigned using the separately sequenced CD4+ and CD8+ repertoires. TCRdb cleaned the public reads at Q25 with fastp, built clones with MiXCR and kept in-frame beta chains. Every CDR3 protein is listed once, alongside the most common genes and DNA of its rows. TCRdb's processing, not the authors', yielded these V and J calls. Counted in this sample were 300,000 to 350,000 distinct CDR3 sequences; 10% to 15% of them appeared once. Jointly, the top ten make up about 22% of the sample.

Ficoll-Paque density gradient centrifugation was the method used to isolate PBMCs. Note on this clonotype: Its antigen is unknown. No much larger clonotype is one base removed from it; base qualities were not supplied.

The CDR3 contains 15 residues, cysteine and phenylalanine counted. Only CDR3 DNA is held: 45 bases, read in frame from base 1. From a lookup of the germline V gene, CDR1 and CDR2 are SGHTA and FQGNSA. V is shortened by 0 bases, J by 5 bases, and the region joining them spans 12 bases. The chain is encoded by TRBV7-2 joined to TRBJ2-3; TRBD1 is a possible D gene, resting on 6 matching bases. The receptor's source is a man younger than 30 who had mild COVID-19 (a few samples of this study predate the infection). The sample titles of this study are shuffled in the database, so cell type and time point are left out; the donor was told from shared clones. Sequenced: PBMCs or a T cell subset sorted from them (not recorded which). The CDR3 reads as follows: CASSLAPRGLDTQYF. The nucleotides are TGTGCCAGCAGCTTAGCGCCCAGGGGTTTAGATACGCAGTATTTT. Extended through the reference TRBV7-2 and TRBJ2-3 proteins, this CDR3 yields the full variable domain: GAGVSQSPSNKVTEKGKDVELRCDPISGHTALYWYRQSLGQGLEFLIYFQGNSAPDKSGLPSDRFSAERTGGSVSTLTIQRTQQEDSAVYLCASSLAPRGLDTQYFGPGTRLTVL.